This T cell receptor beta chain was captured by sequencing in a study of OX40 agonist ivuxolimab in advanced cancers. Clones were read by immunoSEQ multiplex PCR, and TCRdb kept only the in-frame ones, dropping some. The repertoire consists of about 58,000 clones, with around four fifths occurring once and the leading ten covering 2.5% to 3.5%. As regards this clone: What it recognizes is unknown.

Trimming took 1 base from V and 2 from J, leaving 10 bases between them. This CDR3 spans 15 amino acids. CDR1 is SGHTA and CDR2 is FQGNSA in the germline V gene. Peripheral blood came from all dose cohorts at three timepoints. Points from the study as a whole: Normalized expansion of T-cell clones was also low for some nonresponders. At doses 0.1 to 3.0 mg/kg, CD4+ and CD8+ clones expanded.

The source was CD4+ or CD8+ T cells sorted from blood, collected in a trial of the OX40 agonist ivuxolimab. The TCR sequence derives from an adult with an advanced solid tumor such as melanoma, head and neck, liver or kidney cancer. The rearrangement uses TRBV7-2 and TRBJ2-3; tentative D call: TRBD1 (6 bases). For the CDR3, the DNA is TGTGCCAGCAGCTTAGGGGGGCCCATCACAGATACGCAGTATTTT. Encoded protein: CASSLGGPITDTQYF.